A selection of T cell receptor beta chains follows, all from one sample in a study of shared clonotypes between healthy human individuals. The method was immunoSEQ multiplex PCR; TCRdb's version includes in-frame clones alone and lacks a portion of them. The sample has around 2.1 million clones; 85% to 95% are singletons. Sequenced: naive CD8+ T cells from PBMCs. These receptors were taken from a man between 18 and 35 years old in good health. Some clones in this sample may be carry-over from other donors' samples. Each CDR3 is given without its conserved first and last residue. A D gene is named only where the DNA matches it firmly.

D	J	V	CDR3
NA	TRBJ2-7	TRBV19	ASSILLRYEQY
TRBD1	TRBJ2-4	TRBV4-3	ASSQDWGPTGEWNIQY
NA	TRBJ1-1	TRBV28	ASSSIGTPAEAF
TRBD1	TRBJ2-1	TRBV5-6	ASSPGTGGLHNEQF
TRBD1	TRBJ2-7	TRBV7-8	ASSLTGTVNYEQY
NA	TRBJ1-2	TRBV2	ASSEDVLNNYGYT
NA	TRBJ2-5	TRBV7-9	ASNQGGAGKETQY
NA	TRBJ2-4	TRBV2	ASSERGAIRKNIQY
TRBD1	TRBJ2-1	TRBV7-3	ASSLMGGTGLESSYNEQF
NA	TRBJ2-3	TRBV7-9	ASRFGTDTQY
TRBD2	TRBJ2-7	TRBV2	ASSEWTSGSLDTQQY
TRBD2	TRBJ2-7	TRBV10-3	AISSELAGGTYEQY
TRBD2	TRBJ2-5	TRBV29-1	SGLAGGSETQY
NA	TRBJ2-7	TRBV5-4	ASSLAGPSYEQY
NA	TRBJ1-2	TRBV27	ASSIRQPNLYGYT
NA	TRBJ1-5	TRBV7-8	ASSTQAGYQPQH
TRBD2	TRBJ2-2	TRBV5-6	ASSLAGTITGELF
NA	TRBJ1-5	TRBV7-9	ASSSHGLNQPQH
TRBD1	TRBJ2-2	TRBV10-2	ATTGTGHTGELF
NA	TRBJ2-1	TRBV9	ASSPAGSHNEQF
TRBD2	TRBJ2-3	TRBV7-9	ASRTSIPGLGGNTQY
NA	TRBJ2-4	TRBV2	ASNTPGEKNIQY
TRBD2	TRBJ2-5	TRBV9	ASSKSGSLIETQY
NA	TRBJ2-7	TRBV6-5	ASSYGASVPYEQY
TRBD1	TRBJ1-4	TRBV30	AWTGGDRVDEKLF
NA	TRBJ2-1	TRBV5-1	ASSSNYNEQF
NA	TRBJ2-5	TRBV27	ASSLSGPEETQY
TRBD1	TRBJ2-1	TRBV7-2	ASSLAPGGQGPLSEQF
NA	TRBJ2-1	TRBV9	ASSVGGLVAYNEQF
NA	TRBJ1-4	TRBV7-3	ASSSAGEKLF
NA	TRBJ1-5	TRBV6-5	ASRASWDQPQH
NA	TRBJ1-1	TRBV11-2	ASAPTGPGTEAF
NA	TRBJ1-1	TRBV10-2	ASSSYTEAF
NA	TRBJ2-4	TRBV7-9	ASSGLEPKNIQY
NA	TRBJ2-1	TRBV29-1	SVGSNEQF
NA	TRBJ2-7	TRBV28	ASSSYKERGAHEQY
TRBD1	TRBJ2-7	TRBV5-5	ASSWDSFYEQY
TRBD1	TRBJ1-2	TRBV27	ASSSHPGQGYGYT
TRBD2	TRBJ2-1	TRBV11-1	ASSPPGGLAAYNEQF
TRBD1	TRBJ2-2	TRBV6-5	ASSRRDRDTGELF
NA	TRBJ2-7	TRBV10-3	AISEEGYEQY
NA	TRBJ2-7	TRBV27	ASSFVGVSLGEQY